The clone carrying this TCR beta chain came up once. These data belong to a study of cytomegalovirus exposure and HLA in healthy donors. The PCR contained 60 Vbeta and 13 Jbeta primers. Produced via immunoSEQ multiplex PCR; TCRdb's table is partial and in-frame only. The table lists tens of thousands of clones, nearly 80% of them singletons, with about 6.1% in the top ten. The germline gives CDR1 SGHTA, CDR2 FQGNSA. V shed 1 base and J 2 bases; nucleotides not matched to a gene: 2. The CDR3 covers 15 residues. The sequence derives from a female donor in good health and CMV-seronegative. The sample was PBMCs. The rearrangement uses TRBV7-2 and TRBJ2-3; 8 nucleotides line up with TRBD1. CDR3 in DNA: TGTGCCAGCAGCTTAGGACAGGGGCCCACAGATACGCAGTATTTT. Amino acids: CASSLGQGPTDTQYF.